This T cell receptor (beta chain) was identified in a study of Graves' ophthalmopathy and Graves' hyperthyroidism. Study observations and caveats: Thyroid clonotypes that were expanded above 0.001 frequency mostly also appeared in blood. A 13-signature model separated ophthalmopathy from stable hyperthyroidism, approximately 87% sensitivity, around 81% specificity.

From RNA, the CDR3 regions of TCR beta chains were amplified and sequenced. HTBI primers were used in a first-round RT-PCR, which preceded a second-round multiplex PCR. MiXCR, run by TCRdb on the multiplex PCR reads, gives a single entry per CDR3 protein. This sample yields 170,000 or so distinct CDR3 sequences, of which roughly two fifths are seen a single time; over 7% belongs to the top ten. Having ophthalmopathy, the donors showed moderate-to-severe activity, CAS ≥3 and NOSPECS ≥4, with disease lasting under 3 months. Sampling under 12 ml of fresh peripheral blood provided the PBMCs. This clonotype was counted a few times. Its antigen is unknown. CDR1 is MNHEY and CDR2 is SVGAGI in the germline V gene. The CDR3 totals 13 residues. The V gene lost 0 bases and the J gene lost 0 bases, with 3 bases spanning the gap.

J is TRBJ2-7 and V is TRBV6-5; no reliable D call. This clonotype was sampled from a man aged 30-40 years with Graves' ophthalmopathy. Source material: peripheral blood. The CDR3 loop is CASSYSSSYEQYF. CDR3 bases: TGTGCCAGCAGTTACTCCAGCTCCTACGAGCAGTACTTC.